Detailed here is one T cell receptor (beta chain). This clonotype was seen a handful of times. What antigen it recognizes has not been identified. Nothing much larger sits one base from this clone, and base qualities are not available. These data belong to a study of HIV-infected patients and healthy controls (dated by TCRdb to about 2014). Describing the broader study: The study tested whether deep TCR repertoire sequencing of HIV patients' small blood samples could capture immune perturbation and reconstitution.

CDR1 is given as LNHDA and CDR2 as SQIVND, both from the germline V gene (reference sequence). V ends up 9 bases short and J 0 bases short, with an unmatched junction base count of 9. Reading from cysteine to phenylalanine, the CDR3 counts 15 amino acids. The CDR3 DNA has 45 bases and is translated from base 1. The full study reports these points: HIV-associated CDR3s exhibited a significant reduction in frequency during therapy, whereas CMV-associated CDR3s exhibited no significant change, although the majority increased in frequency. Healthy control repertoires showed roughly threefold more distinct CDR3s and higher Shannon diversity than untreated HIV+ repertoires. Differing numbers of distinct sequences in patients and controls hindered comparison, and size-matching assigned excessive weight to rare events in the HIV-infected data. Pairing of alpha and beta chains was not determined in the samples. By Jaccard index and by the count of highly shared sequences, healthy controls shared more CDR3s between individuals than HIV+ patients did. Using whole blood restricted sequencing depth and prevented separating the dynamics of distinct T-cell subpopulations. Compared with controls, HIV-infected patients showed significantly different mean usage of eight alpha and eight beta V genes. Processing included only sixteen HIV-infected individuals, and this was regarded by the authors as a major limit on how widely the findings apply. HIV-infected repertoires had significantly higher mean Gini indices than controls, possibly reflecting oligoclonality. The study did not determine donor HLA types. In HIV-infected patients, the apparent post-therapy recovery of the Gini index was not replicated in size-matched repertoire data. Alpha-chain CDR3s from MAIT cells occurred at high frequency in healthy controls but were severely depleted in HIV+ repertoires. The study cohorts differed slightly in age and sex profile, but those differences did not account for the observed differences in diversity.

Whole blood was used without cell fractionation, so all unsorted peripheral T cells were reflected in the repertoire. Ten uninfected healthy donors were sampled as controls, and about 40% of these ten donors were sampled twice about 12 weeks apart. An approximately 2.7 ml sample of peripheral blood was drawn into Tempus tubes for RNA extraction. The TURBO-DNase kit was used to remove leftover genomic DNA, and GLOBINclear was used to deplete globin mRNA. SuperScript III was used to reverse transcribe 500 ng RNA with primers targeting the alpha and beta constant regions. Separate alpha and beta chain libraries were made by chain-specific third strand synthesis with multiplexing indices. The protocol used a single primer pair to amplify all rearrangements within a chain, which avoided primer bias, and attached molecular barcodes to each cDNA molecule. T4 RNA Ligase 1 joined purified cDNA to a 5' RACE adapter that carried a random hexamer and the SP2 sequencing primer site. The authors primed second strand synthesis from the SP2 site with Phusion polymerase and used slow temperature ramps to favor optimal annealing. Two random hexamer sequences, both added before amplification and joined together, made up the 12-nucleotide barcode of each molecule. A brief initial PCR introduced P5 and P7 adapter elements together with a second index, and a roughly 25-cycle amplification PCR using P5s and P7 primers was subsequently performed. Libraries received 25 to 35 PCR cycles in total, were quantified on a Qubit, sized on a Bioanalyzer, and diluted to 4 nM. Sequencing of the normalized libraries was done on an Illumina MiSeq using 2 x 250 paired-end kits. Into about 10 ul Tris-Cl, the reverse transcription reactions were eluted following cleanup on MinElute columns. Adapter ligations were incubated for 23 hours at 16 degrees C and subsequently purified with AMPure XP beads at a 1:1 ratio. In the original analysis: Demultiplexed FASTQ files were processed with a modified Decombinator that output V, J, insert and barcode information. Sequences sharing a barcode but differing from the dominant sequence were discarded as errors, and barcodes clustered at Levenshtein distance 3 were counted to estimate original cDNA molecules. For downstream analyses, the R packages ineq, vegan, igraph and RCytoscape were used, along with IMGT nomenclature and CDR3 definitions. To avoid skew from clonal expansion, each TCR was counted once, and V gene usage was computed over distinct sequences. Whenever two unique CDR3 amino acid sequences within a donor differed by a single Levenshtein edit, similarity networks linked them. Published HIV-specific CDR3s (around 90 alpha, several hundred beta) and CMV-specific CDR3s (more than 12 alpha, 200 to 300 beta) were compiled and searched for in the repertoires. Random subsampling to size-matched repertoires demonstrated that the decreased diversity in patients did not result from their lower sequence numbers. The public reads were reanalyzed by TCRdb: fastp trimming at Q25, MiXCR alignment, in-frame beta chains only. When rows share a CDR3 protein, they turn into one entry using the most common DNA and genes. The V and J calls, along with clone size, are taken from TCRdb and not from the paper's own processing. Recorded for this sample are roughly 22,000 distinct CDR3 sequences; under 9.5% of them occurred a single time. The biggest ten clones account for almost 4% of the sample.

The TCR comes from an adult in good health. The sequenced sample was blood. The V and J segments used are TRBV19 and TRBJ1-2; a stretch of 8 junction bases matches TRBD1. CDR3 reads: CASRDRTTTNYGYTF. The DNA reads TGTGCCAGCAGGGACAGGACAACTACTAACTATGGCTACACCTTC. Reference TRBV19 and TRBJ1-2 genes cover what lies past the CDR3, so the full variable domain is DGGITQSPKYLFRKEGQNVTLSCEQNLNHDAMYWYRQDPGQGLRLIYYSQIVNDFQKGDIAEGYSVSREKKESFPLTVTSAQKNPTAFYLCASRDRTTTNYGYTFGSGTRLTVV.